Sequencing of this TCR beta chain was carried out in a study of shared clonotypes between healthy human individuals. Study-wide results and caveats: Unshared clonotypes carried lower generation probabilities than those common to all four donors. Naive CD4 clonotypes were shared across a few donors at 4% to 5%.

Germline CDR1 reads MNHEY; CDR2 reads SMNVEV (reference sequence). The CDR3 totals 15 residues. Trimming cost V 4 bases and J 2 bases; bases outside gene matches: 4. In the source study's methods: From ImmunoSEQ came sequences covering only the junction and carrying no quality scores, so filtering differed. Profiling relied on immunoSEQ multiplex PCR, and the TCRdb table lists in-frame clones only, not all of them. That table furnishes V, J and clone size, whereas the DNA furnished D and trimming. The table lists approximately 500,000 clones, roughly 95% of them singletons. With respect to this clone: Antigen: not known.

This chain connects TRBV27 to TRBJ2-7, with TRBD2 identical over 11 bases. What was sequenced was naive CD4+ T cells sorted from blood. Subset: CD45RA+ positively selected. The clonotype was recovered from a woman aged 25 to 39 in good health. CDR3 loop: CASSYRLAGTYEQYF. DNA for the CDR3: TGTGCCAGCAGTTACAGACTAGCGGGGACCTACGAGCAGTACTTC.